Listed below are T cell receptor beta chains from one sample, sequenced in a study of OX40 agonist ivuxolimab in advanced cancers. Sequencing was performed with immunoSEQ multiplex PCR; in TCRdb, only in-frame clones are kept and a portion is missing. The table includes 65,000 to 85,000 clones, 85% detected once. Specimen: CD4+ or CD8+ T cells sorted from blood, collected in a trial of the OX40 agonist ivuxolimab. These receptors were collected from an adult with an advanced solid tumor such as melanoma, head and neck, liver or kidney cancer. The CDR3 runs from the conserved cysteine through the conserved F or W. The D gene is left open where the match is weak. A row's size may be missing; if present it is once, few, many or a size class.

V	J	D	size	CDR3	DNA
TRBV19	TRBJ1-3	TRBD1	NA	CASDRGSPGNTIYF	TGTGCCAGCGACAGGGGGAGCCCTGGAAACACCATATATTTT
TRBV5-1	TRBJ1-1	NA	NA	CASSFGGPNTEAFF	TGCGCCAGCAGCTTTGGAGGGCCGAACACTGAAGCTTTCTTT
TRBV5-4	TRBJ2-3	TRBD1	NA	CASSLRTGGVGDTQYF	TGTGCCAGCAGCTTGAGGACAGGGGGCGTCGGAGATACGCAGTATTTT
TRBV18	TRBJ2-7	TRBD1	NA	CASSPNSGGNSYEQYF	TGTGCCAGCTCCCCGAACTCAGGGGGAAACTCCTACGAGCAGTACTTC
TRBV2	TRBJ1-2	NA	few	CASRPDRTNYGYTF	TGTGCCAGCAGGCCAGACAGGACTAACTATGGCTACACCTTC
TRBV6-1	TRBJ2-1	NA	NA	CASKIERQPYNEQFF	TGTGCCAGCAAGATAGAGCGGCAGCCCTACAATGAGCAGTTCTTC
TRBV11-2	TRBJ2-5	NA	NA	CASSLGDRLARTQYF	TGTGCCAGCAGCTTAGGAGACAGGCTTGCAAGGACCCAGTACTTC
TRBV5-6	TRBJ2-7	TRBD1	NA	CASSRGTGRMDEQYF	TGTGCCAGCAGCCGGGGGACAGGGAGAATGGACGAGCAGTACTTC
TRBV5-8	TRBJ1-5	NA	NA	CASSWRSEQGNQPQHF	TGTGCCAGCAGCTGGCGGAGTGAACAGGGTAATCAGCCCCAGCATTTT
TRBV11-3	TRBJ1-1	NA	NA	CASSLGGGYTEAFF	TGTGCCAGCAGCTTAGGGGGGGGTTACACTGAAGCTTTCTTT
TRBV5-1	TRBJ2-5	TRBD1	NA	CASSLGGQGETQYF	TGCGCCAGCAGCTTGGGGGGACAGGGCGAGACCCAGTACTTC
TRBV5-3	TRBJ1-5	TRBD1	NA	CARSFGQGEQPQHF	TGTGCCAGAAGCTTTGGACAGGGGGAGCAGCCCCAGCATTTT
TRBV2	TRBJ1-3	TRBD1	NA	CASSGRGPSSGNTIYF	TGTGCCAGCAGCGGAAGGGGGCCTAGCTCTGGAAACACCATATATTTT
TRBV7-8	TRBJ2-2	NA	NA	CASSRLVGGRKNGELFF	TGTGCCAGCAGTCGTCTCGTGGGGGGGCGCAAGAACGGGGAGCTGTTTTTT
TRBV6-1	TRBJ1-5	NA	NA	CASSDWGFNQPQHF	TGTGCCAGCAGTGACTGGGGATTCAATCAGCCCCAGCATTTT
TRBV11-2	TRBJ2-2	NA	NA	CASSPSGPNTGELFF	TGTGCCAGCAGCCCCTCGGGCCCGAACACCGGGGAGCTGTTTTTT
TRBV5-1	TRBJ1-6	TRBD1	NA	CASSTGTGGSPLHF	TGCGCCAGCAGTACCGGGACAGGGGGCTCACCCCTCCACTTT
TRBV5-1	TRBJ2-3	TRBD2	NA	CASQRDIGADTQYF	TGCGCCAGCCAGCGGGATATAGGAGCAGATACGCAGTATTTT
TRBV30	TRBJ1-1	NA	few	CAWSRLENTEAFF	TGTGCCTGGAGTAGATTGGAGAACACTGAAGCTTTCTTT
TRBV5-1	TRBJ1-4	NA	NA	CASSFRDPSNEKLFF	TGCGCCAGCAGCTTCCGGGACCCAAGTAATGAAAAACTGTTTTTT
TRBV7-2	TRBJ1-3	NA	NA	CASSAGTSGNTIYF	TGTGCCAGCAGCGCCGGTACCTCTGGAAACACCATATATTTT
TRBV18	TRBJ1-5	TRBD1	few	CASSPTGDSNQPQHF	TGTGCCAGCTCACCGACAGGGGATAGCAATCAGCCCCAGCATTTT
TRBV30	TRBJ1-4	NA	NA	CAWSALREKLFF	TGTGCCTGGAGTGCTCTGAGGGAAAAACTGTTTTTT
TRBV10-3	TRBJ2-6	NA	NA	CAISEFRIRGGANVLTF	TGTGCCATCAGTGAGTTCCGGATCCGGGGTGGGGCCAACGTCCTGACTTTC
TRBV10-3	TRBJ1-2	TRBD1	NA	CAISENRGGNYGYTF	TGTGCCATCAGTGAAAACAGGGGGGGAAACTATGGCTACACCTTC
TRBV5-6	TRBJ2-3	NA	NA	CASSLVTDAQYF	TGTGCCAGCAGCTTGGTCACAGATGCGCAGTATTTT
TRBV29-1	TRBJ2-7	NA	once	CSVSAAYEQYF	TGCAGCGTTTCGGCTGCCTACGAGCAGTACTTC
TRBV19	TRBJ1-5	NA	once	CASRKAGVGNQPQHF	TGTGCCAGTAGAAAGGCAGGGGTAGGCAATCAGCCCCAGCATTTT
TRBV7-3	TRBJ2-1	NA	NA	CASSLFGGLENEQFF	TGTGCCAGCAGCTTATTCGGGGGGCTAGAGAATGAGCAGTTCTTC
TRBV7-9	TRBJ1-1	TRBD1	NA	CASSLTGGLNTEAFF	TGTGCCAGCAGCTTAACAGGGGGCCTTAACACTGAAGCTTTCTTT
TRBV7-2	TRBJ2-1	TRBD2	NA	CASSSLLAGGGEQFF	TGTGCCAGCAGCTCCTTACTAGCGGGAGGGGGTGAGCAGTTCTTC
TRBV7-2	TRBJ1-3	NA	NA	CASSSRGSGNTIYF	TGTGCCAGCAGCTCTAGAGGCTCTGGAAACACCATATATTTT
TRBV15	TRBJ2-6	TRBD1	NA	CATSGRQGAFSGANVLTF	TGTGCCACCAGCGGAAGACAGGGGGCCTTCTCTGGGGCCAACGTCCTGACTTTC